The 16 T cell receptor beta chains below were found in one sample sequenced in a study of memory CD4+ T cells and cytomegalovirus serostatus. Libraries were prepared by immunoSEQ multiplex PCR; TCRdb keeps only in-frame clonotypes and omits some of them. Among about 67,000 clones listed, 60% to 85% were seen once. The sort gate was single viable CD3+CD4+CD8-CD45RO+ cells for memory CD4+ T cells. Source material: memory CD4+ T cells from blood. Receptor source: an adult in good health and CMV-seropositive.

CDR3 sequence (DNA): TGCAGCGTGACAGGGAGCTCCTACAATGAGCAGTTCTTC. Translation gives CSVTGSSYNEQFF. This chain uses TRBV29-1 with TRBJ2-1, with 7 bases aligning to TRBD1. This CDR3 contains 13 residues. CDR1 SQVTM and CDR2 ANQGSEA come from the germline V gene. Germline trimming cut 6 bases from V and 0 bases from J; bases unmatched to any gene: 2.

The gene calls are TRBV7-2 and TRBJ2-5, with D perhaps assigned TRBD1 or TRBD2 (6 bases each). The germline V and J ends were trimmed by 4 bases and 4 bases, with 16 bases remaining between them. CDR1 is SGHTA and CDR2 is FQGNSA in the germline V gene. This CDR3 is 15 amino acids long. CDR3 DNA: TGTGCCAGCAGCTGGAGGACAGCGGGTGGAGAGACCCAGTACTTC. The encoded protein is CASSWRTAGGETQYF.

The chain has TRBV21-1 and TRBJ2-7; the table's D call, TRBD2, has no DNA check behind it. TRBV21-1 is reported as a pseudogene. CDR3 size: 17 residues. The CDR3 nucleotides are TGTGCCAGCAGCAGGGGGGCTAGCGGGAGGGCCTCCGACGAGCAGTACTTC. Translated, it gives CASSRGASGRASDEQYF.

The chain joins TRBV4-3 to TRBJ2-2; 11 positions match TRBD1. The germline CDR1 and CDR2 sequences are LGHNA and YSLEER. Trimming took 3 bases from V and 4 from J; bases not matched to a gene: 4. This CDR3 comprises 16 residues. This CDR3 reads CASSQGTGGPTGELFF. For the CDR3, the DNA is TGCGCCAGCAGCCAGGGGACAGGGGGTCCCACCGGGGAGCTGTTTTTT.

This sequence joins TRBV7-9 and TRBJ1-5; 8 positions match TRBD1. Trimming cost V 5 bases and J 5 bases; bases outside gene matches: 5. The CDR3 covers 14 residues. Germline V gene lookup returns CDR1 SEHNR and CDR2 FQNEAQ (reference sequence). DNA of the CDR3: TGTGCCAGCAGCCGAACAGGGGGGGATCAGCCCCAGCATTTT. It codes for CASSRTGGDQPQHF.

J is TRBJ2-2 and V is TRBV5-1; tentatively, D is TRBD1 or TRBD2 (6 bases each). Germline lookup yields CDR1 SGHRS and CDR2 YFSETQ. V was clipped by 0 bases and J by 2 bases, with 11 bases between them. The CDR3 contains 16 residues. The CDR3 region is CASSLVGGPNTGELFF. For the CDR3, the DNA is TGCGCCAGCAGCTTGGTTGGGGGGCCAAACACCGGGGAGCTGTTTTTT.

This chain connects TRBV7-2 to TRBJ1-1, with 9 bases fitting TRBD1. With V trimmed by 4 bases and J by 6 bases, 6 bases remained unmatched. Looked up from germline, CDR1 is SGHTA and CDR2 is FQGNSA. CDR3 length: 14 amino acids. CDR3 loop: CASSWNRGQSEAFF. Here the CDR3 DNA reads TGTGCCAGCAGCTGGAACAGGGGGCAGTCTGAAGCTTTCTTT.

The chain has TRBV10-1 and TRBJ2-7; D assignment may be TRBD1 or TRBD2 (5 bases each). Germline CDR1 is WNHNN and CDR2 is SYGVQD (reference sequence). Trimming pared 4 bases from V and 4 bases from J, leaving 14 bases between. The length of the CDR3 is 14 residues. This chain's CDR3 is CASSGDRLGYEQYF. The CDR3 DNA follows: TGCGCCAGCAGTGGGGACCGCTTGGGGTACGAGCAGTACTTC.

This chain uses TRBV29-1 with TRBJ2-5, with 7 bases that match TRBD2. CDR3 length: 13 amino acids. Trimming at V came to 2 bases and at J to 0 bases, leaving 0 bases not matched to a gene. Germline V gives CDR1 SQVTM, CDR2 ANQGSEA. The CDR3 is CSVELADQETQYF. CDR3 nucleotide sequence: TGCAGCGTTGAACTAGCGGACCAAGAGACCCAGTACTTC.

The rearrangement uses TRBV2 and TRBJ2-2, with TRBD2 identical over 10 bases. Losses at the gene ends were 9 bases for V and 5 bases for J; bases not matched to a gene: 9. Germline CDR1 is SNHLY and CDR2 is FYNNEI. The CDR3 runs 15 residues. CDR3 protein: CASGIAGGGTGELFF. The CDR3 DNA sequence: TGTGCCAGTGGGATAGCGGGGGGCGGTACCGGGGAGCTGTTTTTT.

The V gene is TRBV4-3, the J gene TRBJ2-1, with D possibly being TRBD2 (6 bases). CDR1 and CDR2 (germline): LGHNA, YSLEER. V lost 4 bases and J 8 bases, leaving 12 bases between the germline ends. CDR3 length equals 13 residues. DNA of the CDR3: TGCGCCAGCAGCCCACAATGGGGGGATGAGCAGTTCTTC. Residues: CASSPQWGDEQFF.

CDR3 sequence reads: CASSQELAANTGELFF. For the CDR3, the DNA is TGTGCCAGCAGCCAAGAACTAGCGGCGAACACCGGGGAGCTGTTTTTT. The J gene is TRBJ2-2, the V gene TRBV4-2, with 8 bases aligning to TRBD2. Trimming at V came to 0 bases and at J to 0 bases, leaving 0 bases not matched to a gene. The V gene's germline CDR1 is LGHNA and CDR2 YNFKEQ. The CDR3 sequence is 16 residues long.

This clone was observed a handful of times. This sequence joins TRBV5-6 and TRBJ2-3; unclear D gene. With 6 bases removed from V and 6 bases from J, the gap between germline ends came to 14 bases. From germline, CDR1 is SGHDT and CDR2 YYEEEE. CDR3 size: 13 residues. The DNA for the CDR3 is TGTGCCAGCAACTACGAACTGGCTGATACGCAGTATTTT. Translated: CASNYELADTQYF.

This sequence joins TRBV4-1 and TRBJ2-7; TRBD2 matches at 9 bases. CDR3 length: 18 residues. Germline assignment: CDR1 MGHRA and CDR2 YSYEKL. The V segment lost 2 bases and the J segment 2 bases; nucleotides outside the gene matches: 13. The chain's CDR3 is CASSQPLTLAGPPYEQYF. The CDR3 DNA reads as TGCGCCAGCAGCCAACCCCTCACCCTAGCGGGGCCACCCTACGAGCAGTACTTC.

This chain connects TRBV10-3 to TRBJ1-2; tentatively, D is TRBD1 (5 bases). In germline, CDR1 is ENHRY, CDR2 SYGVKD. The length of the CDR3 is 15 residues. V was shortened by 7 bases and J by 7 bases, with 22 bases between the two germline ends. The CDR3 sequence: CAIKGSTDNMGGYTF. The CDR3 DNA is TGTGCCATCAAAGGGTCGACAGACAATATGGGTGGCTACACCTTC.

The genes are TRBV6-5 and TRBJ2-5; D not certain. CDR1 is MNHEY and CDR2 is SVGAGI in the germline V gene. There are 16 residues in the CDR3. The V gene lost 0 bases and the J gene lost 1 base, with 12 bases spanning the gap. The CDR3 sequence is CASSYSWAATQETQYF. The CDR3 DNA is TGTGCCAGCAGTTACTCTTGGGCGGCCACCCAAGAGACCCAGTACTTC.